This T cell receptor (beta chain) emerged from a study of T-cell memory formation after mild COVID-19. The study, taken as a whole, reports: In pre-infection memory, a portion of responding clones appeared, which suggested that cross-reactive memory joined. A balance of CD4 and CD8 characterized clones contracting day 15 to 85, whereas later expanders leaned CD4+. Contracting CD4+ clones lay largely in CM and EM, with CD8+ ones residing in EMRA.

This clonotype has ten or more counts. Antigen: not known. Via MiXCR, TCRdb re-called the 5' RACE reads, giving one row per CDR3 protein. The repertoire holds 300,000 to 400,000 distinct CDR3 sequences, with roughly an eighth as singletons. With 3 bases removed from V and 5 bases from J, the gap between germline ends came to 11 bases. The length of the CDR3 is 15 residues. The clonotype was recovered from a man between 18 and 35 years old who had mild COVID-19 (a few samples of this study predate the infection). Cell type and time point are not known. This chain connects TRBV12-3 or TRBV12-4 to TRBJ1-6; D might be TRBD1 (6 bases). Specimen: PBMCs or a T cell subset sorted from them (not recorded which). CDR3 nucleotide sequence: TGTGCCAGCAGTTTTGGGCAGGGGAATAATTCACCCCTCCACTTT. It codes for CASSFGQGNNSPLHF.